This T cell receptor beta chain was sequenced for a study of blood T cell repertoires in COVID-19. Study at large: Samples taken during acute and convalescent COVID-19 were collected in the United States, Italy and Spain. Sources were T cells, B-cell-depleted T cells, or PBMCs; the material itself was cDNA or gDNA.

Trimming took 5 bases from V and 4 from J, leaving 17 bases between them. Germline V gene sequence: CDR1 LGHDT, CDR2 YNNKEL (reference sequence). This CDR3 is 15 amino acids long. Methods used by the authors: Reference gene primer amplification yielded estimated nucleated cell counts. The method was immunoSEQ multiplex PCR; TCRdb's version includes in-frame clones alone and lacks a portion of them. The V and J calls and clone size are taken from that table; D and trimming were inferred from the DNA. The sample has around 400,000 clones; around 87% are singletons. This clone appeared a single time. Followed over time, Seattle patients had been enrolled while infection was active.

Specimen: peripheral blood. The clonotype originates from a woman aged 30 to 39 with COVID-19, enrolled during active disease. The rearrangement joins TRBV3-1 (or the pseudogene TRBV3-2) to TRBJ2-5; possibly TRBD1 for D (7 bases). CDR3 sequence: CASSKRQGGGETQYF. The DNA of the CDR3 is TGTGCCAGCAGCAAAAGACAGGGAGGAGGAGAGACCCAGTACTTC.